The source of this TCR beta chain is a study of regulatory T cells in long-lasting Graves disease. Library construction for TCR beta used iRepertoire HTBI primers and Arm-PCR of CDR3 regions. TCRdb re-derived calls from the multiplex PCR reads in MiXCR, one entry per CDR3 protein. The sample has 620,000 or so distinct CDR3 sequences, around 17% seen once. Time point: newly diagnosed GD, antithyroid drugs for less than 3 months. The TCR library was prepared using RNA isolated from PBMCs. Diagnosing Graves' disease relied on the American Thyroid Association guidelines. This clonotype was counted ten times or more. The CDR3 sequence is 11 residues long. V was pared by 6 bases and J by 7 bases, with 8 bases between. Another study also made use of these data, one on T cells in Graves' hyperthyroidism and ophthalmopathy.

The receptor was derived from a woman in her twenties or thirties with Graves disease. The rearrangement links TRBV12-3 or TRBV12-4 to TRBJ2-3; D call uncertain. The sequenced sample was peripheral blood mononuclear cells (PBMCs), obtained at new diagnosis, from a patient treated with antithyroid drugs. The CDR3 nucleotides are TGTGCCAGCAGCCAAGTAAATACGCAGTATTTT. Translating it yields CASSQVNTQYF.